This entry describes one T cell receptor beta chain. Its specificity is unknown. Profiled with immunoSEQ multiplex PCR; TCRdb holds only in-frame clones, not every one. This sample has about 1.5 million clones, with approximately 98% found just once. Donors, healthy HIV-negative adults, lacked recent acute infections or vaccinations. The donor cohort consisted entirely of Caucasian adults residing in Nashville, Tennessee. These data originate in a study of shared clonotypes between healthy human individuals. Overall study: Each donor's CD4 naive and CD4 memory cells filled three plates apiece, CD8 naive two, and CD8 memory one. Overall study results and limits: Some clonotypes were shared by all four sorted-subset donors, while others were not shared. The non-shared ones had lower generation probabilities than the shared ones.

Trimming pared 1 base from V and 3 bases from J, leaving 7 bases between. CDR3 length: 14 residues. From germline, CDR1 is KGHSH and CDR2 LQKENI. Sequenced: naive CD4+ T cells sorted from blood. Sample subset: CD45RA+ positively selected. The TCR originated in a man aged 25-45 years in good health. The chain employs TRBV18 and TRBJ2-1; D might be TRBD1 (5 bases). CDR3 DNA sequence: TGTGCCAGCTCACCACTTCAGGGCTACAATGAGCAGTTCTTC. Its protein product is CASSPLQGYNEQFF.